The clone carrying this T cell receptor beta chain has just a few counts. Between the trimmed V and J ends, which lost 3 bases and 7 bases, there was a span of 12 bases. The CDR3 loop spans 13 amino acids. These data are taken from a study of blood T cell repertoires in COVID-19. Study-wide background: T cells, B-cell-depleted T cells, or PBMCs provided the cDNA or gDNA that served as material.

Only in-frame clones appear in the TCRdb table, and some are missing; sequencing was by immunoSEQ multiplex PCR. The data hold 150,000 to 200,000 clones, with about 86% observed a single time. The V call is TRBV12-3 or TRBV12-4, the J call TRBJ1-2; D is unclear. This TCR derives from a man aged 40-49 years who had recovered from COVID-19. Source material: PBMCs or T cells enriched from blood (not recorded which). The CDR3 protein is CASSLPLSGGYTF. The CDR3 DNA reads TGTGCCAGCAGTTTGCCCTTGTCCGGTGGCTACACCTTC.